This T cell receptor (beta chain) comes out of a study of T cells in localized non-small cell lung cancer. As to this clone: No antigen is known for it.

Study-level results: Median around 62 top-100 tumor clones were shared with paired adjacent lung.

TCRdb's copy holds only in-frame clones and misses some; the assay was immunoSEQ multiplex PCR. Seen here are 90,000 or so clones, roughly 87% observed once, and the top ten hold 15%. The germline CDR1 and CDR2 sequences are DFQATT and SNEGSKA (reference sequence). Trimming left V 5 bases short and J 2 bases short, with 7 bases between. This CDR3 comprises 11 residues. The clonotype comes from a man aged 35 to 69 with stage I squamous cell lung carcinoma. The chain links TRBV20-1 to TRBJ2-7; D is perhaps TRBD2 (6 bases). The sequences come from peripheral blood, collected before any cancer treatment. The CDR3, as DNA: TGCAGTGCTCCGGGGGCCTACGAGCAGTACTTC. Translating gives CSAPGAYEQYF.